This entry lists 18 T cell receptor beta chains sequenced from one sample in a study of Graves' ophthalmopathy and Graves' hyperthyroidism. RNA transcripts yielded amplified TCR beta CDR3 regions. First-round RT-PCR relied on HTBI primers, and a second-round multiplex PCR came next. TCRdb re-called the multiplex PCR reads with MiXCR, one entry per CDR3 protein. The repertoire includes 650,000 to 900,000 distinct CDR3 sequences, 40% of them detected once, and 40% to 55% sits in the top ten. Material: peripheral blood. These receptors came from an adult man with Graves' ophthalmopathy.

A remark on this clonotype: Germline and junction disagree at one end, which may indicate a read error. This sequence joins TRBV7-3 and TRBJ1-2; 7 nucleotides align to TRBD1. Per germline, CDR1 SGHTA and CDR2 FQGTGA. This CDR3 is 15 amino acids long. The CDR3 here is CASSVPGQKSYGHTF. The CDR3 nucleotides are TGTGCCAGTAGTGTTCCGGGACAGAAATCTTATGGCCACACCTTC.

The table lists this clonotype with a few counts. The chain has TRBV20-1 and TRBJ2-5; D unclear. Trimming removed 7 bases from V and 0 bases from J, with 12 bases in between. The germline V gene has CDR1 DFQATT and CDR2 SNEGSKA (reference sequence). The CDR3 totals 13 residues. The CDR3 DNA is TGCAGTGGATCGTTCCTCGACCAAGAGACCCAGTACTTC. Protein product: CSGSFLDQETQYF.

Ten or more counts support this clonotype. The chain couples TRBV29-1 to TRBJ1-3; the D is unclear. V lost 6 bases and J lost 3, with 6 bases in between. Germline lookup yields CDR1 SQVTM and CDR2 ANQGSEA. The CDR3 has 11 amino acids. The CDR3 protein is CSVGFGNTIYF. DNA for the CDR3: TGCAGCGTCGGTTTTGGAAACACCATATATTTT.

On this clonotype itself: Compared with germline, one end of the junction differs, possibly owing to a read error. The chain joins TRBV7-9 to TRBJ1-5; D is possibly TRBD1 (5 bases). The CDR3 is made up of 18 amino acids. Germline CDR1 reads SEHNR; CDR2 reads FQNEAQ (reference sequence). CDR3 sequence (DNA): TGTGCCAGCAGTTACACGTGGTCAGGGCCTAAGAGCAATCGGCCCCAGCATTTT. Its translation: CASSYTWSGPKSNRPQHF.

This clonotype was seen many times. One base away lies a much larger clone, so this may be a sequencing read error. CDR3 in DNA: TGTGCCAGCAGCCGGACAGGGCCCGGGGCCAACGTCCTGACTTTC. This codes for CASSRTGPGANVLTF. The chain uses TRBV7-2 and TRBJ2-6; 8 nucleotides match TRBD1. Trimming removed 5 bases from V and 4 bases from J; junction bases left unmatched: 4. CDR3 length: 15 residues. Germline assignment: CDR1 SGHTA and CDR2 FQGNSA.

The chain links TRBV5-1 to TRBJ2-7; TRBD1 matches 9 bases. Trimming removed 1 base from V and 6 bases from J; junction bases left unmatched: 5. The CDR3 runs 14 residues. Per the germline V gene, CDR1 is SGHRS and CDR2 is YFSETQ. In DNA form, the CDR3 reads TGCGCCAGCAGCTTGTTGGGACAGGGCCCCGAGCAGTACTTC. It is translated as CASSLLGQGPEQYF.

This clonotype was seen a few times. The rearrangement uses TRBV13 and TRBJ1-1; D perhaps matches TRBD1 (5 bases). The length of the CDR3 is 12 residues. Germline V lookup: CDR1 PRHDT, CDR2 FYEKMQ (reference sequence). Trimming removed 5 bases from V and 9 bases from J, with 13 bases in between. CDR3 nucleotides: TGTGCCAGCAGCCTACCCGGGACGAAAGCTTTCTTT. It yields the protein CASSLPGTKAFF. Supplemented by reference TRBV13 and TRBJ1-1, the full variable domain reads AAGVIQSPRHLIKEKRETATLKCYPIPRHDTVYWYQQGPGQDPQFLISFYEKMQSDKGSIPDRFSAQQFSDYHSELNMSSLELGDSALYFCASSLPGTKAFFGQGTRLTVV.

This clonotype appeared many times. The chain is built from TRBV29-1 and TRBJ1-2; 8 bases align to TRBD1. This CDR3 comprises 13 residues. The junction had 4 bases not matched to a gene; V was cut back by 3 bases and J by 4 bases. Per the germline V gene, CDR1 is SQVTM and CDR2 is ANQGSEA. The CDR3 region is CSVEDDRGYGYTF. The DNA for the CDR3 is TGCAGCGTTGAGGACGACAGGGGCTATGGCTACACCTTC.

The chain carries TRBV20-1 and TRBJ2-5; TRBD1 matches 10 bases. With V trimmed by 5 bases and J by 5 bases, 8 bases remained unmatched. This CDR3 contains 14 residues. Germline lookup yields CDR1 DFQATT and CDR2 SNEGSKA (reference sequence). CDR3 sequence (DNA): TGCAGTGCTCGGACAGGGGGTCTTATGGAGACCCAGTACTTC. Translation: CSARTGGLMETQYF.

The rearrangement links TRBV7-9 to TRBJ2-2; no clear D gene. This CDR3 spans 16 amino acids. Looked up from germline, CDR1 is SEHNR and CDR2 is FQNEAQ (reference sequence). V was pared by 6 bases and J by 1 base, with 15 bases between. CDR3 sequence: CASSSPWAENTGELFF. CDR3 nucleotide sequence: TGTGCCAGCAGTTCCCCGTGGGCAGAGAACACCGGGGAGCTGTTTTTT.

The gene calls are TRBV19 and TRBJ1-6; D is undetermined. The germline V gene has CDR1 LNHDA and CDR2 SQIVND (reference sequence). The CDR3 spans 16 residues. Trimming removed 0 bases from V and 7 bases from J, with 13 bases in between. This CDR3 is CASSIDLRVTNSPLHF. The CDR3 nucleotides are TGTGCCAGTAGTATAGATCTCCGGGTAACGAATTCACCCCTCCACTTT. The whole variable domain, filled in from reference TRBV19 and TRBJ1-6, reads DGGITQSPKYLFRKEGQNVTLSCEQNLNHDAMYWYRQDPGQGLRLIYYSQIVNDFQKGDIAEGYSVSREKKESFPLTVTSAQKNPTAFYLCASSIDLRVTNSPLHFGNGTRLTVT.

This clonotype was counted at least ten times. The chain uses TRBV7-2 and TRBJ1-2; 8 positions agree with TRBD1. The CDR3 covers 15 residues. V shed 5 bases and J 5 bases; nucleotides not matched to a gene: 10. Germline V gives CDR1 SGHTA, CDR2 FQGNSA. CDR3 sequence (DNA): TGTGCCAGCAGCCTAGGAAGGACAGGGTGGTATGGCTACACCTTC. This gives the protein CASSLGRTGWYGYTF.

The rearrangement links TRBV19 to TRBJ1-1; the D gene is possibly TRBD1 (6 bases). Trimming removed 5 bases from V and 3 bases from J, with 10 bases in between. This CDR3 has 13 residues. CDR1 and CDR2 from the germline V gene are LNHDA and SQIVND (reference sequence). In DNA, the CDR3 is TGTGCCAGTAGTCGCACAGGGCACACTGAAGCTTTCTTT. Translating it yields CASSRTGHTEAFF.

This clonotype was seen a few times. The rearrangement links TRBV9 to TRBJ1-2; D is possibly TRBD1 (5 bases). Germline V CDR1 and CDR2: SGDLS, YYNGEE. The CDR3 has 16 amino acids. V gave up 3 bases and J gave up 4 bases, with 19 bases separating them. The CDR3 sequence: CASSDPDSLFRYGYTF. Written as DNA, the CDR3 is TGTGCCAGCAGCGACCCTGACAGCCTCTTTCGCTATGGCTACACCTTC. Looking up the rest from reference TRBV9 and TRBJ1-2 gives the full variable domain: DSGVTQTPKHLITATGQRVTLRCSPRSGDLSVYWYQQSLDQGLQFLIQYYNGEERAKGNILERFSAQQFPDLHSELNLSSLELGDSALYFCASSDPDSLFRYGYTFGSGTRLTVV.

The chain recombines TRBV7-2 with TRBJ1-2; D is possibly TRBD1 (6 bases). V lost 5 bases to trimming and J lost 7 bases, with 17 bases between them. This CDR3 has 14 residues. Germline CDR1 and CDR2: SGHTA and FQGNSA. CDR3 nucleotides: TGTGCCAGCAGCCCCGTTGTGGGGGCGGGTGGCTACACCTTC. Translation: CASSPVVGAGGYTF.

This clonotype was seen at least ten times. This chain joins TRBV4-2 and TRBJ1-2; the D is unclear. The CDR3 length is 15 residues. Trimming removed 0 bases from V and 1 base from J, with 9 bases in between. CDR1 LGHNA and CDR2 YNFKEQ come from the germline V gene. CDR3 DNA: TGTGCCAGCAGCCAAGACTCTGCCGATAACTATGGCTACACCTTC. As protein: CASSQDSADNYGYTF.

This chain links TRBV6-5 with TRBJ1-1, with a tentative D call TRBD1 (6 bases). CDR1 and CDR2 (germline): MNHEY, SVGAGI. V shed 5 bases and J shed 1 base, with 17 bases lying between them. The CDR3 is made up of 16 amino acids. CDR3 sequence: CASSPGVGPTNTEAFF. The CDR3 DNA is TGTGCCAGCAGTCCAGGGGTGGGCCCGACGAACACTGAAGCTTTCTTT.

The chain has TRBV20-1 and TRBJ2-7; unclear D gene. The length of the CDR3 is 16 residues. The ends were cut back, 2 bases at V and 0 bases at J, with 17 bases in the middle. Germline-derived CDR1 and CDR2 are DFQATT and SNEGSKA (reference sequence). CDR3 bases: TGCAGTGCTAGATCCTTCGGCAGGTCCATCTCCTACGAGCAGTACTTC. It translates to CSARSFGRSISYEQYF.